This record covers a single T cell receptor beta chain. What antigen it recognizes has not been identified. No qualities accompany the bases; no much larger clone lies one base away. At one collaborating source in Seattle, patients were enrolled during active infection and were followed longitudinally through the course of disease. The collaborating institutions used their own protocols to collect whole blood in K2EDTA tubes. Collaborator samples were shipped for TCRbeta analysis as frozen whole blood, isolated PBMCs, or DNA extracted from either sample type. The data stem from a study of blood T cell repertoires in COVID-19 (TCRdb year 2020). Notes on the research overall: The collaborator samples originated in the United States, Italy and Spain and spanned the acute and convalescent phases of COVID-19. Subjects who had been exposed to COVID-19, were actively infected with it, or had recovered from it provided the deeply sampled blood TCRbeta repertoires that made up the dataset. Where available, HLA class I and class II types were taken from metadata supplied by the sample provider and were not determined by assay-based typing. Nearly every sample came with metadata listing a de-identified subject ID, COVID-19 status, age in years and sex. Samples came from the ongoing ImmuneRACE study (first 160 participants) plus 1,254 subjects from 6 global collaborators. A freely available public database, intended as a resource for researchers studying the immune response to SARS-CoV-2, is where the repertoires were released. The prospective study material was composed of cDNA or gDNA derived from T cells, B-cell-depleted T cells, or PBMCs. Beyond this particular receptor, the publication reports: Clinical and demographic metadata were provided uncurated, with the amount varying by source and participant.

The immunoSEQ Assay, a bias-controlled multiplex PCR, was used to amplify TCRbeta CDR3 regions from genomic DNA. The published analysis was carried out like this. Within the assay, amplification of reference gene primers was used to estimate how many nucleated cells each sample contained. To quantify the absolute abundance of each unique TCRbeta CDR3 rearrangement, sequence reads were collapsed and filtered. For each sample, productive Simpson clonality was calculated as the square root of Simpson's diversity index over productive rearrangements. TCRdb took over this immuneACCESS table, retaining in-frame rearrangements with V and J assigned. Such tables are incomplete; in checked studies, under half of the missing clones stem from an unresolved V gene, and the remainder is unexplained. That table supplies the V and J calls and clone size; D and trimming were determined from the DNA. The sample table holds about 260,000 clones, of which 88% were seen once. Clones ranked in the top ten supply 10% of the sample.

There are 15 amino acids in the CDR3, from cysteine to phenylalanine inclusive. The retained sequence is limited to the CDR3, 45 bases, with the frame set at the first base. The CDR1 and CDR2 encoded by the germline V gene are SGHTA and FQGNSA. Between the V and J ends, shortened by 1 base and 6 bases respectively, the junction contains 13 bases. The chain is assembled from TRBV7-2 and TRBJ1-5; the D gene is unclear. The source is a woman aged 70-85 years with COVID-19, enrolled during active disease. The sample was peripheral blood. The bases read TGTGCCAGCAGCTTAGGGGCGAGGGAAGGTCAGCCCCAGCATTTT. Translation gives CASSLGAREGQPQHF.